What follows is one T cell receptor (beta chain) and its context. The antigen is unknown. The data are from a study of blood T cells in healthy people across ages. Study findings and constraints: Both naive CD4+ cell counts and diversity were greater in long-lived donors than in aged donors.

This CDR3 has 15 residues. CDR1 and CDR2 from the germline V gene are MNHNY and SVGAGI (reference sequence). For the second PCR, which ran for about 7 to 11 cycles, a sample-barcoded 5' primer and a J-beta primer mix were used. TCRdb redid the calling of the 5' RACE reads with MiXCR, one entry per CDR3 protein. The sample lists about 1.4 million distinct CDR3 sequences; around 59% were seen once. The individuals who served as donors were healthy Caucasians living in Russia, aged roughly 6 to 90. Sample: blood. The rearrangement uses TRBV6-6 and TRBJ2-7; 10 nucleotides align to TRBD1. The end of the DNA is better explained by TRBJ2-5, so the J call may be wrong. The receptor was derived from a man between 18 and 35 years old in good health. CDR3 bases: TGTGCCAGCAGTGGCGGGGACAGGGGCTATGAGACCCAGTACTTC. Its translation is CASSGGDRGYETQYF.